This TCR beta chain emerged from a study of OX40 agonist ivuxolimab in advanced cancers. The protocol was immunoSEQ multiplex PCR, while the TCRdb copy is restricted to in-frame clones and leaves out a portion. The sample lists about 54,000 clones, 84% occurring once. On this clone itself: At the DNA level, this CDR3 is encoded by other sequences in the same sample as well.

Trimming shortened V by 9 bases and J by 4 bases, and 18 bases separated the two germline ends. Germline lookup yields CDR1 KGHSH and CDR2 LQKENI. This CDR3 has 15 residues. This chain connects TRBV18 to TRBJ1-4, with D tentatively TRBD1 (6 bases). The receptor comes from an adult with an advanced solid tumor such as melanoma, head and neck, liver or kidney cancer. Sequenced here: CD4+ or CD8+ T cells sorted from blood, sampled in a trial of the OX40 agonist ivuxolimab. This chain's CDR3 is CASSRRQEINEKLFF. DNA of the CDR3: TGTGCCAGTTCAAGACGACAGGAGATTAATGAAAAACTGTTTTTT.